This TCR beta chain was sequenced for a study of shared clonotypes between healthy human individuals. Per germline, CDR1 SGHTA and CDR2 FQGNSA. The CDR3 spans 14 residues. V was pared by 5 bases and J by 8 bases, with 18 bases between. Overall study results and limits: Larger estimated richness was generally seen in naive subsets than in memory subsets. Despite large depth, sorted-subset datasets appeared incompletely sequenced.

Turning to this clone: What it binds is unknown.

An even split of each subset's genomic DNA across several immunoSEQ plates was performed. Original methodology: Filtering differed since immunoSEQ provided only junctions, with no quality scores. Only in-frame clones appear in the TCRdb table, and some are missing; sequencing was by immunoSEQ multiplex PCR. That table supplies the V and J calls and clone size; D and trimming were determined from the DNA. This table has about 1 million clones, about three quarters appearing once. Sequencing was done on a sample of memory CD4+ T cells sorted from blood. Specified subset: CD45RA-negative fraction. The chain recombines TRBV7-2 with TRBJ1-2; D ambiguous. This receptor was identified in a man between 18 and 35 years old in good health. Here the CDR3 DNA reads TGTGCCAGCAGCCCTTTGGATGGAGGGAGCGGCTACACCTTC. Protein: CASSPLDGGSGYTF.